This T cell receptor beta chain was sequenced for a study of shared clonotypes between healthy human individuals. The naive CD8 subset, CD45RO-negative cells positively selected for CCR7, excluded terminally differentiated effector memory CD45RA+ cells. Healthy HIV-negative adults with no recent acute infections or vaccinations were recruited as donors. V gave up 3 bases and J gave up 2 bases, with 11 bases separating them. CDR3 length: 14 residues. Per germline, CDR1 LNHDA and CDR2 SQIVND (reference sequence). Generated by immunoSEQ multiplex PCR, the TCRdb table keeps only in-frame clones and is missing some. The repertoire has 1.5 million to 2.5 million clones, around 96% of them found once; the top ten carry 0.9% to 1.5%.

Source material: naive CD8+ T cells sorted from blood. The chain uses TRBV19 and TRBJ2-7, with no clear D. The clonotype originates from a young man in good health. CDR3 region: CASSISLVAYEQYF. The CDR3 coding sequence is TGTGCCAGTAGTATCTCTCTAGTAGCCTACGAGCAGTACTTC.